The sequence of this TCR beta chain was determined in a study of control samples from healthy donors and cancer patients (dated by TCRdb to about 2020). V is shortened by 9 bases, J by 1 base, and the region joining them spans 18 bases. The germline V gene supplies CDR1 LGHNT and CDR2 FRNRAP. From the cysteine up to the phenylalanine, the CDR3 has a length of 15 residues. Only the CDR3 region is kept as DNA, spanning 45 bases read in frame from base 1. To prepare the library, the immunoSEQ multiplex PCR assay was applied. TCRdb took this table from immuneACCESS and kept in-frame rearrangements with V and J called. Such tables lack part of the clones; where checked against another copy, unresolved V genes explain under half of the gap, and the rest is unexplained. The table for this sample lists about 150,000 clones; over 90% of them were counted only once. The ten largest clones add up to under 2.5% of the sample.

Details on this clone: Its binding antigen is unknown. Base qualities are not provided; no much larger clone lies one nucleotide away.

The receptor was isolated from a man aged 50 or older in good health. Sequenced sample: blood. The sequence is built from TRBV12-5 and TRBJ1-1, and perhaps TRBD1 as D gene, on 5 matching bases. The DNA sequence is TGTGCTAGCCGATTTTCGGACATGAGGAACACTGAAGCTTTCTTT. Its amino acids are CASRFSDMRNTEAFF.